A single sample gave rise to the 5 T cell receptor beta chains below, sequenced in a study of blood T cell repertoires in COVID-19. Data came from immunoSEQ multiplex PCR; TCRdb stores just in-frame clones and leaves some out. The table shows about 230,000 clones, with 70% to 90% occurring only once. The source material was peripheral blood. Receptors originate from a man between 40 and 49 years old with acute or convalescent COVID-19.

This rearrangement joins TRBV7-6 to TRBJ2-7; a possible D gene is TRBD1 (7 bases). The CDR3 totals 12 residues. Trimming left V 5 bases short and J 7 bases short, with 12 bases between. Germline V gene data show CDR1 as SGHVS and CDR2 as FNYEAQ. The CDR3 here is CASSPGGQEQYF. The CDR3 region has the DNA TGTGCCAGCAGCCCAGGGGGGCAAGAGCAGTACTTC.

The V gene is TRBV6-1, the J gene TRBJ1-1; D is undetermined. This CDR3 is 14 amino acids long. Trimming took 3 bases from V and 0 from J, leaving 8 bases between them. The V gene's germline CDR1 is MNHNS and CDR2 SASEGT. The CDR3 loop is CASSEQIMNTEAFF. CDR3 nucleotides: TGTGCCAGCAGTGAGCAGATCATGAACACTGAAGCTTTCTTT.

The V call is TRBV12-3 or TRBV12-4, the J call TRBJ2-2; no definite D call. With 2 bases removed from V and 8 bases from J, the gap between germline ends came to 9 bases. The CDR3 length is 13 residues. The CDR3 loop reads CASSLNPRGELFF. In nucleotides, the CDR3 is TGTGCCAGCAGTTTAAATCCGCGAGGGGAGCTGTTTTTT.

This sequence joins TRBV5-1 and TRBJ1-2; 8 positions match TRBD1. The V segment lost 4 bases and the J segment 6 bases; nucleotides outside the gene matches: 14. This CDR3 is built from 16 residues. The germline CDR1 and CDR2 sequences are SGHRS and YFSETQ. CDR3 nucleotides: TGCGCCAGCAGCCCGGGCCACTTGACAGGGGATGATGGCTACACCTTC. It specifies CASSPGHLTGDDGYTF.

The chain carries TRBV7-8 and TRBJ1-5; no clear D gene. The CDR3 covers 15 residues. Germline lookup yields CDR1 SGHVS and CDR2 FQNEAQ. V was clipped by 5 bases and J by 7 bases, with 18 bases between them. CDR3 in DNA: TGTGCCAGCAGCCAGGAAGGCCAGCGGGGACAGCCCCAGCATTTT. Residues: CASSQEGQRGQPQHF.